This T cell receptor beta chain was found in a study of blood T cell repertoires in COVID-19. The data were produced by immunoSEQ multiplex PCR, yet TCRdb's version contains in-frame clones alone and is incomplete. The sample yields some 70,000 clones, 80% seen once. There are 15 residues in the CDR3. V shed 6 bases, J shed 7 bases, and the junction held 7 bases outside the gene matches. Germline CDR1 is MNHEY and CDR2 is SVGAGI. The chain couples TRBV6-5 to TRBJ2-1; 12 bases are a match to TRBD2. The origin of this receptor is a human donor in a cohort sampled during active COVID-19. Sequencing was done on a sample of peripheral blood. The CDR3 DNA reads as TGTGCCAGCAGCTTAACTAGCGGGAGGCGGAATGAGCAGTTCTTC. The encoded protein is CASSLTSGRRNEQFF.